The clone carrying this TCR beta chain appeared a few times. Its antigen remains unknown. TCRdb re-called the RT-PCR reads through MiXCR, storing one row per CDR3 protein. The table lists approximately 570,000 distinct CDR3 sequences, less than 10% of them singletons. The CDR3 extends over 14 amino acids. Germline V gives CDR1 MNHNS, CDR2 SASEGT. V lost 1 base and J 4 bases, leaving 8 bases between the germline ends. These data are taken from a study of response to subunit inactivated influenza vaccine. Whole-study results and caveats: T cells newly recruited by each seasonal influenza vaccination are few, the authors suggested.

The material sequenced was PBMCs from blood, taken roughly 24 months after vaccination. The genes are TRBV6-1 and TRBJ2-1; a weak D match, TRBD2 (6 bases). The TCR originated in a man between 50 and 69 years old who received an inactivated influenza vaccine. The DNA of the CDR3 is TGTGCCAGCAGTGAAGTGGAGGGGTACAATGAGCAGTTCTTC. Translating gives CASSEVEGYNEQFF.